This is a list of T cell receptor beta chains from one sample in a study of T cell responses to AZD1222 COVID-19 vaccine. The table came from immunoSEQ multiplex PCR; TCRdb's copy has only in-frame clones and leaves some out. The data show approximately 90,000 clones, roughly 89% seen once. The material sequenced was peripheral blood, taken on day 0 of AZD1222 vaccination. Receptor source: an adult in good health. Each CDR3 is given with its conserved first and last residue. A D gene is named only where the DNA matches it firmly. Rows give clone size only sometimes, using once, few, many, or a class for an expanded clone.

>NA|TRBJ2-1|TRBD1|TRBV25-1
CASSDDATGEPGEQFF
TGTGCCAGCAGTGATGACGCGACAGGGGAGCCGGGGGAGCAGTTCTTC
>NA|TRBJ1-1|NA|TRBV18
CASSPDLPEAFF
TGTGCCAGCTCGCCAGACCTACCTGAAGCTTTCTTT
>NA|TRBJ1-5|TRBD1|TRBV27
CASRKTGSVQPQHF
TGTGCCAGCAGAAAGACAGGGTCGGTTCAGCCCCAGCATTTT
>NA|TRBJ1-1|NA|TRBV19
CASSMVGVTEAFF
TGTGCCAGTAGTATGGTCGGGGTCACTGAAGCTTTCTTT
>NA|TRBJ1-5|TRBD1|TRBV4-1
CASSRGRQGVYQPQHF
TGCGCCAGCAGCCGAGGCAGACAGGGGGTTTATCAGCCCCAGCATTTT
>NA|TRBJ1-2|NA|TRBV3-1/TRBV3-2
CASSQVGIDTFNYGYTF
TGTGCCAGCAGCCAAGTTGGGATCGACACTTTTAACTATGGCTACACCTTC
>once|TRBJ2-3|NA|TRBV4-1
CASSRTQTTDTQYF
TGCGCCAGCAGCCGGACACAAACGACAGATACGCAGTATTTT
>NA|TRBJ2-2|NA|TRBV27
CASSFVGTGGGELFF
TGTGCCAGCAGTTTTGTAGGAACCGGAGGAGGGGAGCTGTTTTTT
>NA|TRBJ2-3|NA|TRBV7-3
CASSLKIGRGDTQYF
TGTGCCAGCAGCTTAAAAATCGGGCGGGGAGATACGCAGTATTTT
>NA|TRBJ2-1|NA|TRBV19
CASSITLSNNEQFF
TGTGCCAGTAGTATAACGCTATCTAACAATGAGCAGTTCTTC
>NA|TRBJ2-5|NA|TRBV29-1
CSVEQGSGETQYF
TGCAGCGTTGAACAGGGTTCCGGAGAGACCCAGTACTTC
>NA|TRBJ1-4|NA|TRBV14
CASSQEPEKLFF
TGTGCCAGCAGCCAAGAACCCGAAAAACTGTTTTTT
>NA|TRBJ2-7|NA|TRBV12-3/TRBV12-4
CASSSTGRYEQYF
TGTGCCAGCAGTTCCACAGGGAGGTACGAGCAGTACTTC
>NA|TRBJ2-7|TRBD2|TRBV9
CASSALAGASYEQYF
TGTGCCAGCAGCGCCTTAGCGGGGGCCTCCTACGAGCAGTACTTC
>NA|TRBJ1-5|TRBD1|TRBV4-1
CASSQTGTVQPQHF
TGCGCCAGCAGCCAAACCGGGACAGTTCAGCCCCAGCATTTT
>NA|TRBJ1-5|TRBD1|TRBV5-6
CASSPAGDRGSQPQHF
TGTGCCAGCAGCCCAGCGGGAGACAGGGGTTCTCAGCCCCAGCATTTT
>NA|TRBJ2-2|NA|TRBV3-1/TRBV3-2
CASLGAGELFF
TGTGCCAGTTTAGGGGCCGGGGAGCTGTTTTTT
>NA|TRBJ2-6|NA|TRBV11-2
CASSLWADSSGANVLTF
TGTGCCAGCAGCTTGTGGGCAGACAGCTCTGGGGCCAACGTCCTGACTTTC
>NA|TRBJ1-1|TRBD1|TRBV27
CASSLGSTGGDTEAFF
TGTGCCAGCAGTTTGGGGTCGACAGGGGGGGACACTGAAGCTTTCTTT
>NA|TRBJ2-6|TRBD2|TRBV27
CASSLRGGTGANVLTF
TGTGCCAGCAGTTTACGGGGGGGTACTGGGGCCAACGTCCTGACTTTC
>once|TRBJ2-4|NA|TRBV30
CAWNAGNIQYF
TGTGCCTGGAACGCAGGAAACATTCAGTACTTC
>NA|TRBJ2-7|TRBD2|TRBV11-2
CASSKPPGLAGEYEQYF
TGTGCCAGCAGCAAACCTCCGGGACTAGCGGGGGAGTACGAGCAGTACTTC
>NA|TRBJ1-6|TRBD1|TRBV7-9
CASSLTGGVGANSPLHF
TGTGCCAGCAGCCTAACAGGGGGCGTGGGGGCGAATTCACCCCTCCACTTT
>NA|TRBJ2-3|NA|TRBV7-2
CASSWGWGGTDTQYF
TGTGCCAGCAGCTGGGGATGGGGGGGCACAGATACGCAGTATTTT
>NA|TRBJ1-6|NA|TRBV18
CASSPEQNRYNSPLHF
TGTGCCAGCTCACCTGAACAGAACAGATATAATTCACCCCTCCACTTT
>NA|TRBJ1-6|NA|TRBV7-9
CASTSNSPLHF
TGTGCCAGCACCTCGAATTCACCCCTCCACTTT
>NA|TRBJ1-4|NA|TRBV18
CASSSGYNSEKLFF
TGTGCCAGCTCATCGGGCTATAACTCCGAAAAACTGTTTTTT
>once|TRBJ2-7|NA|TRBV12-3/TRBV12-4
CASSLANTYEQYF
TGTGCCAGCAGTTTAGCGAACACCTACGAGCAGTACTTC
>NA|TRBJ1-2|NA|TRBV6-6
CASSPPRQDPNYGYTF
TGTGCCAGCAGCCCGCCTCGACAGGACCCTAACTATGGCTACACCTTC
>NA|TRBJ2-3|NA|TRBV24-1
CATSDSGATDTQYF
TGTGCCACCAGTGATTCGGGGGCCACAGATACGCAGTATTTT
>NA|TRBJ1-1|TRBD1|TRBV5-1
CASSLVVGGNTEAFF
TGCGCCAGCAGCTTGGTCGTAGGGGGCAACACTGAAGCTTTCTTT
>NA|TRBJ2-1|TRBD2|TRBV29-1
CSVVGLAGGEQFF
TGCAGCGTTGTAGGCCTAGCGGGGGGTGAGCAGTTCTTC
>NA|TRBJ2-7|NA|TRBV12-3/TRBV12-4
CASSPHAYEQYF
TGTGCCAGCAGTCCCCATGCCTACGAGCAGTACTTC
>NA|TRBJ1-4|TRBD1|TRBV29-1
CSVAGTGAEKLFF
TGCAGCGTGGCCGGGACAGGGGCTGAAAAACTGTTTTTT
>NA|TRBJ1-3|TRBD1|TRBV3-1/TRBV3-2
CASSQGTGNPGNTIYF
TGTGCCAGCAGCCAAGGGACAGGGAACCCTGGAAACACCATATATTTT
>NA|TRBJ2-3|NA|TRBV14
CASSQVGRPDTQYF
TGTGCCAGCAGCCAAGTAGGGAGGCCGGATACGCAGTATTTT
>NA|TRBJ1-1|NA|TRBV10-2
CASKGAGGFTEAFF
TGCGCCAGCAAAGGGGCCGGGGGGTTCACTGAAGCTTTCTTT
>NA|TRBJ1-3|NA|TRBV6-5
CASREDGTSGNTIYF
TGTGCCAGCAGGGAGGACGGGACCTCTGGAAACACCATATATTTT
>NA|TRBJ1-4|TRBD1|TRBV3-1/TRBV3-2
CASSSQGQGVGGTNEKLFF
TGTGCCAGCAGCTCCCAAGGACAGGGGGTAGGTGGAACTAATGAAAAACTGTTTTTT
>NA|TRBJ1-1|TRBD1|TRBV5-4
CASSTGQGAFEAFF
TGTGCCAGCAGCACTGGACAGGGGGCTTTTGAAGCTTTCTTT
>many|TRBJ2-7|NA|TRBV6-2/TRBV6-3
CASSKGRANPGEAYEQYF
TGTGCCAGCAGTAAGGGTCGGGCGAACCCTGGTGAGGCCTACGAGCAGTACTTC
>few|TRBJ2-7|NA|TRBV6-4
CASSPDPTRGEQYF
TGTGCCAGCAGTCCGGATCCGACAAGGGGGGAGCAGTACTTC
>few|TRBJ1-1|NA|TRBV6-2/TRBV6-3
CASSYTAGDKAFF
TGTGCCAGCAGTTATACGGCCGGAGACAAAGCTTTCTTT
>NA|TRBJ1-1|NA|TRBV29-1
CSPMTLGEYTEAFF
TGCAGCCCCATGACCCTAGGGGAGTACACTGAAGCTTTCTTT
>NA|TRBJ2-6|NA|TRBV2
CASSPGALSGANVLTF
TGTGCCAGCAGTCCCGGGGCCCTCTCTGGGGCCAACGTCCTGACTTTC
>once|TRBJ1-3|NA|TRBV12-3/TRBV12-4
CASHEGNTIYF
TGTGCCAGCCACGAAGGAAACACCATATATTTT
>NA|TRBJ1-2|NA|TRBV12-3/TRBV12-4
CASSVGRAGYTF
TGTGCCAGCAGTGTTGGACGGGCCGGCTACACCTTC
>once|TRBJ2-2|NA|TRBV5-1
CASSDPGSWAGELFF
TGCGCCAGCAGCGACCCCGGCAGTTGGGCCGGGGAGCTGTTTTTT
>NA|TRBJ2-7|TRBD2|TRBV7-2
CASSLGLAPNYEQYF
TGTGCCAGCAGCCTGGGACTAGCGCCTAACTACGAGCAGTACTTC
>NA|TRBJ2-7|NA|TRBV10-3
CAISEHSYEQYF
TGTGCCATCAGTGAACACTCCTACGAGCAGTACTTC
>NA|TRBJ2-1|NA|TRBV18
CASSPPVSSSYNEQFF
TGTGCCAGCTCACCACCGGTTTCCAGCTCCTACAATGAGCAGTTCTTC
>NA|TRBJ1-3|NA|TRBV5-1
CASSLAGGQGLSGNTIYF
TGCGCCAGCAGCTTGGCCGGGGGACAAGGCCTCTCTGGAAACACCATATATTTT
>NA|TRBJ2-3|NA|TRBV29-1
CSVVSSGDTQYF
TGCAGCGTCGTTTCTTCGGGAGATACGCAGTATTTT
>NA|TRBJ2-2|TRBD2|TRBV9
CASSPTSGGFLNTGELFF
TGTGCCAGCAGCCCGACTAGCGGGGGATTCCTAAACACCGGGGAGCTGTTTTTT
>NA|TRBJ2-6|NA|TRBV4-1
CASSQGPGANVLTF
TGCGCCAGCAGCCAAGGGCCTGGGGCCAACGTCCTGACTTTC
>NA|TRBJ1-6|NA|TRBV7-9
CASSPPSSPLHF
TGTGCCAGCAGCCCCCCTTCCTCACCCCTCCACTTT
>NA|TRBJ1-1|NA|TRBV6-2/TRBV6-3
CASSIGRSGEAFF
TGTGCCAGCAGCATCGGTCGGTCCGGTGAAGCTTTCTTT
>NA|TRBJ2-2|NA|TRBV18
CASSPLADPANTGELFF
TGTGCCAGCTCACCGCTGGCAGACCCTGCGAACACCGGGGAGCTGTTTTTT